One TCR beta chain is described in this entry. Its antigen remains unknown. The V gene's germline CDR1 is GTSNPN and CDR2 SVGIG (reference sequence). J was trimmed by 1 base and V by 8 bases; bases with no gene match: 8. The length of the CDR3 is 14 residues. This entry is derived from a study of T cell clones after liver transplantation. Whole-study context: TCRbeta sequencing after a pre-transplant mixed lymphocyte reaction identified graft-donor-reactive clones, later tracked in post-transplant blood. Apart from a few HCV-positive recipients, transplants were for non-autoimmune, non-viral reasons. Patients counted as tolerant after at least one year off all immunosuppression, enzymes not exceeding twice normal.

General study points: Compared with third party-reactive sequences, donor-reactive ones declined more, independent of withdrawal success.

The table came from immunoSEQ multiplex PCR; TCRdb's copy has only in-frame clones and leaves some out. The sample comprises 55,000 or so clones, about two thirds of which are singletons, and 15% rests with the top ten. The source was CD4+ T cells from blood, collected before liver transplant. This receptor was taken from a human donor who received a liver transplant. The chain is built from TRBV30 and TRBJ1-1, with 9 bases matching TRBD1. The CDR3 reads CAGKPGQGNTEAFF. In nucleotides, the CDR3 is TGTGCCGGAAAGCCGGGACAGGGGAACACTGAAGCTTTCTTT.